One and the same sample provided the 12 T cell receptor beta chains below, sequenced in a study of STAT5B mutations in CD4+ large granular lymphocyte leukemia. The repertoire was sequenced with immunoSEQ multiplex PCR; TCRdb's copy has only in-frame clones and lacks some. Counted here are about 40,000 clones, approximately 88% occurring once; the ten biggest clones make up 0.3% to 0.45%. Sequencing input: CD4+ T cells from blood buffy coats. The receptors were gathered from a human donor in good health.

This rearrangement joins TRBV11-3 to TRBJ2-1; the match to TRBD1 covers 9 bases. Trimming removed 5 bases from V and 4 bases from J; junction bases left unmatched: 9. This CDR3 spans 16 amino acids. The germline CDR1 and CDR2 sequences are SGHNT and YENEEA. CDR3 bases: TGTGCCAGCAGCACCCGGGCGGGACAGGGTTACAATGAGCAGTTCTTC. Its protein is CASSTRAGQGYNEQFF.

The J gene is TRBJ2-1, the V gene TRBV7-3; 7 bases fit TRBD2. The germline gives CDR1 SGHTA, CDR2 FQGTGA. V shed 7 bases, J shed 4 bases, and the junction held 10 bases outside the gene matches. The CDR3 has 15 residues. CDR3 region: CASNFLAALYNEQFF. The DNA of the CDR3 is TGTGCCAGCAATTTCCTAGCGGCCCTTTACAATGAGCAGTTCTTC.

The CDR3 DNA reads TGTGCCACCAGCAGCCGGACAGGGGGAAGCTATGGCTACACCTTC. Residues: CATSSRTGGSYGYTF. V gene TRBV15 combines with J gene TRBJ1-2, with 10 bases aligning to TRBD1. Trimming took 3 bases from V and 4 from J; bases not matched to a gene: 5. CDR3 size: 15 residues. Germline V lookup: CDR1 LNHNV, CDR2 YYDKDF (reference sequence).

V is TRBV6-1 and J is TRBJ1-1, with 10 bases that match TRBD1. The CDR3 length is 13 residues. The germline V gene encodes CDR1 MNHNS and CDR2 SASEGT. The trim removed 6 bases at V and 3 bases at J, leaving 1 base unmatched. Here the CDR3 reads CASRGTGDTEAFF. The CDR3 DNA is TGTGCCAGCAGGGGGACAGGGGACACTGAAGCTTTCTTT.

The chain couples TRBV7-2 to TRBJ1-2, with 12 bases lining up with TRBD1. Germline V gene lookup returns CDR1 SGHTA and CDR2 FQGNSA. The CDR3 covers 15 residues. Trimming took 5 bases from V and 4 from J; bases not matched to a gene: 5. The CDR3 bases are TGTGCCAGCAGCACGGGACAGGGGGCAGGCTATGGCTACACCTTC. Translation: CASSTGQGAGYGYTF.

The chain recombines TRBV6-1 with TRBJ1-2; TRBD1 matches at 7 bases. The CDR3 is 12 residues long. Unmatched junction bases numbered 4, after V lost 1 base and J lost 11 bases. Looked up from germline, CDR1 is MNHNS and CDR2 is SASEGT. CDR3 DNA: TGTGCCAGCAGTGAAGTAGGGGGCGGTTACACCTTC. It yields the protein CASSEVGGGYTF.

The V and J genes are TRBV5-4 and TRBJ1-6; no clear D gene. Trimming pared 4 bases from V and 10 bases from J, leaving 15 bases between. The CDR3 consists of 14 residues. The germline CDR1 and CDR2 sequences are SGHNT and YYREEE (reference sequence). The CDR3 DNA is TGTGCCAGCAGCCTCATGAGCTCCATATCACCCCTCCACTTT. Its translation is CASSLMSSISPLHF.

V usage is TRBV5-1 and J usage is TRBJ1-1, with D perhaps matching TRBD1 (5 bases). V was cut by 1 base and J by 2 bases, with 15 bases left in between. The germline CDR1 and CDR2 sequences are SGHRS and YFSETQ. CDR3 size: 16 residues. CDR3 loop: CASSLKVGGVNTEAFF. CDR3 sequence (DNA): TGCGCCAGCAGCTTGAAGGTCGGGGGTGTAAACACTGAAGCTTTCTTT.

The gene calls are TRBV6-4 and TRBJ1-6; D is ambiguous. This CDR3 is 14 amino acids long. Trimming left V 4 bases short and J 6 bases short, with 10 bases between. From germline, CDR1 is MRHNA and CDR2 SNTAGT. CDR3 in amino acids: CASSVSPGNSPLHF. CDR3 coding DNA: TGTGCCAGCAGTGTGTCGCCGGGTAATTCACCCCTCCACTTT.

V and J are TRBV30 and TRBJ1-4, with D maybe TRBD1 (5 bases). Per germline, CDR1 GTSNPN and CDR2 SVGIG (reference sequence). The V end was cut by 4 bases, the J end by 5 bases, with 17 bases between. CDR3 length equals 15 residues. The CDR3 region is CAWTPPGTGNEKLFF. The CDR3 DNA sequence: TGTGCCTGGACCCCTCCCGGGACTGGGAATGAAAAACTGTTTTTT.

The J gene is TRBJ2-5, the V gene TRBV4-1, with TRBD1 matching over 8 bases. CDR1 is MGHRA, CDR2 YSYEKL, per germline. Trimming at V came to 4 bases and at J to 0 bases, leaving 10 bases not matched to a gene. The CDR3 runs 17 residues. This CDR3 is CASSPSRTGQYQETQYF. In DNA, the CDR3 is TGCGCCAGCAGCCCCTCGAGGACAGGGCAGTACCAAGAGACCCAGTACTTC.

The chain carries TRBV6-1 and TRBJ2-7; D might be TRBD1 (6 bases). The end of the DNA fits TRBJ2-1 better, so the J call may be wrong. The CDR3 contains 15 residues. Per the germline V gene, CDR1 is MNHNS and CDR2 is SASEGT. This CDR3 is CASSEDSQFFNEQFF. As DNA, the CDR3 is TGTGCCAGCAGTGAGGACAGTCAGTTTTTCAATGAGCAGTTCTTC.